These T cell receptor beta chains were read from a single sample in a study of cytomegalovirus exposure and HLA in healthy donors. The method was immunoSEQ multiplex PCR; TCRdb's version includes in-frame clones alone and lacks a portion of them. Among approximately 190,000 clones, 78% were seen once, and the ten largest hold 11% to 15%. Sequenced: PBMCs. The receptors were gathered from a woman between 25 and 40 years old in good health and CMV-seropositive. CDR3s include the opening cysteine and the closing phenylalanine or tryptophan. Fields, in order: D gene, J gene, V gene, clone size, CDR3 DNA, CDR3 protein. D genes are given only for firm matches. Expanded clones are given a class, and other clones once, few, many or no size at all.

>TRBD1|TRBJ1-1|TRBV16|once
TGTGCCAGCAGCCGGCACGGTAGGGGGCTCTCTGAAGCTTTCTTT
CASSRHGRGLSEAFF
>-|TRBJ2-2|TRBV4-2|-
TGTGCCAGCAGCCAAACAGGCGAGAACACCGGGGAGCTGTTTTTT
CASSQTGENTGELFF
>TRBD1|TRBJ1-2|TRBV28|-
TGTGCCAGCAGTTCCGGGACAGGGAACTATGGCTACACCTTC
CASSSGTGNYGYTF
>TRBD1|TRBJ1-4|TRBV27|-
TGTGCCAGCAGGGGGCCCGTCCCCGGGACAGGGACAGGGTCTAATGAAAAACTGTTTTTT
CASRGPVPGTGTGSNEKLFF
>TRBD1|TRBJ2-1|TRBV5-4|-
TGTGCCAGCAGCGGCAGACCGGGACAGGGGGCCAATGAGCAGTTCTTC
CASSGRPGQGANEQFF
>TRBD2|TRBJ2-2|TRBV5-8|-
TGTGCCAGCAGCCTACCCCTAGCGGGGGGGCCTACCGGGGAGCTGTTTTTT
CASSLPLAGGPTGELFF
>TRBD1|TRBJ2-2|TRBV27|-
TGTGCCAGCAGTTTGCTCTCCGGGACAGGGGAATGGGCCGGGGAGCTGTTTTTT
CASSLLSGTGEWAGELFF
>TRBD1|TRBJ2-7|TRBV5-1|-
TGCGCCAGCAGCCCGACAGGGAGCTCCTACGAGCAGTACTTC
CASSPTGSSYEQYF
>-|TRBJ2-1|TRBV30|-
TGTGCCTGGAGTCAAAACAATGAGCAGTTCTTC
CAWSQNNEQFF
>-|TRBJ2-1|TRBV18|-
TGTGCCAGCTCACCAAGGAGAACAGGGACCCCACCGTTCTTC
CASSPRRTGTPPFF
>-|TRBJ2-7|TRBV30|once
TGTGCCTGGGGAACCCGGAGAGGTTACGAGCAGTACTTC
CAWGTRRGYEQYF
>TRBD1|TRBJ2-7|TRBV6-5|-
TGTGCCAGCAGTTTAACAGGGGGCAAGTACGAGCAGTACTTC
CASSLTGGKYEQYF
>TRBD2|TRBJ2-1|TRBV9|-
TGTGCCAGCAGCGCCCTACCACTAGCGGGGGAGGGCAATGAGCAGTTCTTC
CASSALPLAGEGNEQFF
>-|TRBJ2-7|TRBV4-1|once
TGCGCCAGCAGCCACCCGACTAAGCTTTACGAGCAGTACTTC
CASSHPTKLYEQYF
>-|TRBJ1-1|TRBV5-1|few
TGCGCCAGCAGCTTGGTAGTGAACACTGAAGCTTTCTTT
CASSLVVNTEAFF
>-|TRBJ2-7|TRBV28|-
TGTGCCAGCAATAACTACGACGAGCAGTACTTC
CASNNYDEQYF
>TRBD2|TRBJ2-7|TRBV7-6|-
TGTGCCAGCAGCCGACTAGCGGGAAGCTCCTACGAGCAGTACTTC
CASSRLAGSSYEQYF
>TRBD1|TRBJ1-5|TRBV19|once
TGTGCCAGTAGTCACGGACAGGGGGCCTTTTGGACCCAGCATTTT
CASSHGQGAFWTQHF